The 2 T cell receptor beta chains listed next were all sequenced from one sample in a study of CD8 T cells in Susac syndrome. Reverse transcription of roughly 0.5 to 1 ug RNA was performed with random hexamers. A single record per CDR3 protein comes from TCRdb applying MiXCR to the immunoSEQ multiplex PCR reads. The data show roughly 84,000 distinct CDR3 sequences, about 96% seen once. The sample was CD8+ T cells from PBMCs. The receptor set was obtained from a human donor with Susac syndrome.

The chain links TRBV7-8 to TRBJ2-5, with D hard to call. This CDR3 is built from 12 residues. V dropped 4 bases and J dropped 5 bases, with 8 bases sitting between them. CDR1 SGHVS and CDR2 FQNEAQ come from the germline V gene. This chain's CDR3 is CASSYEAETQYF. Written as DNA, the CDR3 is TGTGCCAGCAGCTACGAGGCGGAGACCCAGTACTTC.

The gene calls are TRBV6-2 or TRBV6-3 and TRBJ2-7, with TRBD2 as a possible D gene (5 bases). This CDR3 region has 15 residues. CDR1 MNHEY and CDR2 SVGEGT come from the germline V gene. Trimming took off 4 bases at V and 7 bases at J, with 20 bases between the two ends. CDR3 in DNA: TGTGCCAGCAGTTCCCTGGGGAGCACCTGGGCTGAGCAGTACGTC. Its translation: CASSSLGSTWAEQYV.